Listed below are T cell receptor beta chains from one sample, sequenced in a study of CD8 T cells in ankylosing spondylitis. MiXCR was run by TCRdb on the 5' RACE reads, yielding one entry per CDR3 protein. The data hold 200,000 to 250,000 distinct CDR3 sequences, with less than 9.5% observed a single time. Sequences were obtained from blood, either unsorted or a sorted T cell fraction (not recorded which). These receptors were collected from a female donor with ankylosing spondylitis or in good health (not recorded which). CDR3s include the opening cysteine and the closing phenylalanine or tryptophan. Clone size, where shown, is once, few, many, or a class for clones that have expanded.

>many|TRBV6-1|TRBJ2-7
CASRRLAGEGEQYF
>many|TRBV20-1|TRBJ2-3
CSARENGRARDTQYF
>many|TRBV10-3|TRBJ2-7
CAISERQEAEQYF
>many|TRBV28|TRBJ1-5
CASTSATGSNQPQHF
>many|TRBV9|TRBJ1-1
CASSEGTGEAFF
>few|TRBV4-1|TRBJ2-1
CASSQGRLGTQRVTSSYNEQFF
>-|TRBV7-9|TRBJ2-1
CASTPSGRARLEQFF
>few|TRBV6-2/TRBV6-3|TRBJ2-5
CASSYRTSGRETQYF
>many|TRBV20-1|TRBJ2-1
CSARDGKSYNEQFF
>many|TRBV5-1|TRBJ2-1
CASSLVWGRVFYNEQFF
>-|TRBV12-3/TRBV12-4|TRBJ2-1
CASRPRQGRIDEQFF
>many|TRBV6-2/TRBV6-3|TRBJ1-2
CASSYGAGYGYTF
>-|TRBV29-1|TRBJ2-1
CSSMGIGTGGASVNEQFF
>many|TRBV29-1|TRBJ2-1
CSVEAGQGMTEQFF
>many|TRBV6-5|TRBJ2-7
CASSYTGGGSYEQYF
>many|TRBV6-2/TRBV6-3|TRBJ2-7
CASTRGTRINVYEQYF
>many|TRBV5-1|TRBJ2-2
CASSPGQGHGELFF
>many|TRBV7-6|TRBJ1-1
CASSRSMNTEAFF
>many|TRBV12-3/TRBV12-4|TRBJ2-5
CASSWGTMTQETQYF
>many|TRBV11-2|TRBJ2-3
CAAGRAISDTQYF
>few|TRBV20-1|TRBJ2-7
CSAREASGDTYEQYF
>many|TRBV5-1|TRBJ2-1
CASRSGTRADEQFF
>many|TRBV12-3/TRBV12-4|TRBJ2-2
CASSTPGAATGELFF
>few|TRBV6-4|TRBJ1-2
CASRDRSLYGYTF
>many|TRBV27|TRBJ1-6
CASSLRAGRNSPLHF
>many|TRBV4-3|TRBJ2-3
CASSQGGEVADTQYF
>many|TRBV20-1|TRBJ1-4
CSAPDRDGGQKLFF
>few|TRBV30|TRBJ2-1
CAWMTVSEQFF
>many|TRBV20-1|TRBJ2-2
CSVRDAGELFF
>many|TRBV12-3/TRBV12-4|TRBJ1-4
CASSFVGAKGEKLFF
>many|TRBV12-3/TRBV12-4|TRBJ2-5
CASSLPGGETQYF
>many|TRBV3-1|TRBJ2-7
CASSTNRDSYEQYF
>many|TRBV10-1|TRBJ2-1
CASSEAGTFYNEQFF
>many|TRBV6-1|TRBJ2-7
CASSRGGENNEQYF
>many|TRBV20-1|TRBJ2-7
CSARPGLAVFYEQYF
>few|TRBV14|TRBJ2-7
CGSSRAGAGTYEQYF
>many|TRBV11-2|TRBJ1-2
CASSLVVGYTF
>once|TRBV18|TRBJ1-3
CTSSPRQGTTSGNTIYF
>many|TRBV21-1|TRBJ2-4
CASSKRRFSGSAKNIQYF
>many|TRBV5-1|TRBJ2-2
CASSIRRDTGELFF
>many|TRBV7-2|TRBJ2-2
CASSLWSGDTGELFF
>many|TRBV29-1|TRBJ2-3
CSVDGTSGRTDTQYF
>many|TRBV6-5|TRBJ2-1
CASSYGQSRFF
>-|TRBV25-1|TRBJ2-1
CARTTGTHNEQFF
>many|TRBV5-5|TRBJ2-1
CASTGGAGNEQFF
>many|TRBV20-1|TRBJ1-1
CSARDRNTEAFF
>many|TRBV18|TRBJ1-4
CASSPGDINEKLFF
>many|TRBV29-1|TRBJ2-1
CSAQPQRGYNEQFF
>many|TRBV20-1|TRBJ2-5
CSASASVQYF
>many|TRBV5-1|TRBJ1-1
CASSGAGMNTEAFF
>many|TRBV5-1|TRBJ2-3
CASKGIAGADTQYF
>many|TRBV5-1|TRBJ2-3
CASSPRTGTGGTDTQYF
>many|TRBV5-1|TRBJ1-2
CASSPWTGQGADYGYTF
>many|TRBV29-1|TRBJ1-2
CSVEGGIANYGYTF
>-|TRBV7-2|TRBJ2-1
CASTPFDGGEQFF